This T cell receptor (beta chain) was captured by sequencing in a study of blood T cells in healthy people across ages (dated by TCRdb to the mid-2010s). At the level of the whole study: Template switching captured roughly one uniquely barcoded TCR beta cDNA molecule per two T cells in model experiments. Age-related changes in TCR beta repertoire diversity were measured in the study by deep sequencing normalized with unique cDNA molecular identifiers. Donors were grouped into four age groups: young (average 16 years), middle-aged (roughly 40), aged (about 59) and long-lived (about 90). The study analyzed two additional independent replicas of 1 million unique cDNA reads from the same blood draw for two donors, one aged 18 to 30 and one aged 80 or older. The paper's findings and limits, for the study overall: As age increased, observed TCR beta diversity per million T cells dropped in a roughly linear way, and a significant reduction was already evident by age 40. The percentage of naive T cells measured by flow cytometry correlated strongly with observed TCR beta diversity. The CMV infection status of donors was not known, potentially confounding age-related changes in expanded clonotypes. The long-lived group showed more naive CD4+ T cells, fewer expanded clones and increased TCR diversity than the aged group, suggesting age selection. Since profiling was done on bulk unsorted PBMCs, naive and antigen-experienced compartments could not be conclusively compared. Estimates of total diversity based on one million sequenced T cells were regarded as lower bounds and as underestimates.

The method was 5' RACE. The run used an Illumina HiSeq 2500. A second PCR of about 6 to 12 cycles was run with a J-beta primer mix and a sample-barcoded 5' primer. A template-switch 5' adaptor carrying 12 random nucleotides introduced a unique molecular identifier onto each TCR beta cDNA molecule. At least 2.5 million CDR3-containing paired-end reads were obtained from each sample. All of the RNA was converted into first-strand cDNA using the Mint cDNA synthesis kit, with a TRBC-specific oligonucleotide serving as the primer. Following uracil-DNA glycosylase treatment, a first 18-cycle PCR with universal primers M1SS and BC2_uni_R was performed on all cDNA. As for how the authors treated the data: Normalization of each sample was performed by random selection of 1 million high-quality reads, each carrying a distinct molecular identifier. Reads sharing molecular identifiers were discarded rather than binned into consensus sequences. MiTCR, set to a Q25 quality threshold and the strictest error-elimination algorithm, was used for CDR3 identification, clonotype clustering and error correction. A nonparametric unseen species model with Euler transformation was used to estimate a lower bound on total TCR beta diversity. TCRdb reanalyzed the raw reads on its own, using fastp at Q25 for trimming and MiXCR for clone calling, and kept in-frame beta chains. When rows share a CDR3 protein, they turn into one entry using the most common DNA and genes. TCRdb, not the authors, supplied the V and J calls. This sample has 800,000 to 1,300,000 distinct CDR3 sequences in its table, and 20% to 25% of those were observed once. The top ten clonotypes cover less than 0.75% of the sample.

Systemically healthy Caucasian individuals from Russia, over 30 in total and aged 6 to 90 years, were included as donors. Each donor gave 8 to 10 milliliters of peripheral blood, drawn into EDTA-treated Vacutainer tubes. Ficoll-Paque density-gradient centrifugation was used to isolate PBMCs, with at least 6 million obtained per sample. Trizol reagent was used to extract total RNA from PBMCs, with at least 6 micrograms per sample. For every donor, an aliquot of PBMCs went through flow cytometry to measure the percentages of naive CD45RAhigh/CD27high T cells. Trimming leaves V shorter by 6 bases and J shorter by 3 bases, with the junction holding 20 bases beyond the gene matches. From a lookup of the germline V gene, CDR1 and CDR2 are SGHTA and FQGTGA. The CDR3 has 20 amino acids, counting the end cysteine and phenylalanine. Of all the DNA, just the CDR3 is kept, 60 bases in frame from base 1. This clonotype has a count of ten or more. The antigen it binds to is not known. Base qualities are not provided; no much larger clone lies one nucleotide away.

The data were also submitted as part of a second study, on T cells of mothers and their children. From the second report: Donors were nine systemically healthy Caucasian individuals: three mothers and their six children. cDNA synthesis used all of the extracted RNA, with roughly 1.6 ug of RNA in each 15 ul reaction. In the second PCR, the M1S primer added sample barcodes and 2-4 random nucleotides. More than 9 million TCR beta CDR3 reads were obtained from each mother, and approximately 3 million reads were obtained from each child. Thymic selection shapes the output of TCR recombination in a similar way in related and unrelated pairs, and inherited differences have a minor effect. Related mother-child pairs always showed normalized repertoire overlap that was slightly higher than in unrelated mother-child pairs, though the difference was never significant. With a sensitivity of approximately 93 clones per million clonotypes, no persistent microchimeric T cell clones were detected. In the study, deep NGS was used to compare the TCR beta repertoires of mothers and children, and features distinguishing related mother-child pairs from unrelated individuals were sought. On average, the children were roughly 10 +/- 4 years old, while the mothers were around 40 +/- 4 years old. After adapter ligation was performed with NEBNext reagents, the libraries were sequenced on an Illumina HiSeq 2000 with 100+100 nt paired-end reads. Mother and child libraries were prepared a month apart and sequenced in separate runs to prevent cross-contamination. Each donor had between 500,000 and 2,000,000 distinct TCR beta clonotypes identified. Naive TCR beta clonotypes were estimated from low-frequency clonotypes matched to each donor's FACS-determined naive share, without sorting.

Sequencing was done on a sample of blood. This receptor was identified in a girl aged 2 to 9 in good health. The chain is encoded by TRBV7-3 joined to TRBJ2-5; 12 central nucleotides agree with TRBD2. The nucleotide sequence is given as TGTGCCAGCAGTCCACGTGGGACAGGGGACGGACTAGCGGGAAAAGAGACCCAGTACTTC. The translation is CASSPRGTGDGLAGKETQYF.